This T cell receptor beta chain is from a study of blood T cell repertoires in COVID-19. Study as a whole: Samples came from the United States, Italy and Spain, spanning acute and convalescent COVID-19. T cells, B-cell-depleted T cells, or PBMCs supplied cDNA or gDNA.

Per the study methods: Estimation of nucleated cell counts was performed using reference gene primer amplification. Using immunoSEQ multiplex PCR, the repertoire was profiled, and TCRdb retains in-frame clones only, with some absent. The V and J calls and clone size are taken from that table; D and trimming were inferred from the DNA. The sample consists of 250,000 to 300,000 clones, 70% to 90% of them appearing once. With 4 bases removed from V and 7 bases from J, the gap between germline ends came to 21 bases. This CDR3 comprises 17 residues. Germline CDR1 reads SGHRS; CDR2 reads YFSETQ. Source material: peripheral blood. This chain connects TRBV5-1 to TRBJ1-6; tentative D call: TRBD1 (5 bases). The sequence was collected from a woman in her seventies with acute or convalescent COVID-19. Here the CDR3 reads CASSQTSRGPPNSPLHF. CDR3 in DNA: TGCGCCAGCAGCCAGACATCGCGGGGCCCCCCGAATTCACCCCTCCACTTT.